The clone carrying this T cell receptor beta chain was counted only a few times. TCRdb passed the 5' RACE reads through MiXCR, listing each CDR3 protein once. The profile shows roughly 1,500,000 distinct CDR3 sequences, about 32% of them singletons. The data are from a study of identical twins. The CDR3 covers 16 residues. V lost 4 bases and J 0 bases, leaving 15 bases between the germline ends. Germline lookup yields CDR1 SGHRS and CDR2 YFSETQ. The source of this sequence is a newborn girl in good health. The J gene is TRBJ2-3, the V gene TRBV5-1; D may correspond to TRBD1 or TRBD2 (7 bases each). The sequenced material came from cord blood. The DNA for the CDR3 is TGCGCCAGCAGCAGACTAGCCAGGGGGAGCACAGATACGCAGTATTTT. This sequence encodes CASSRLARGSTDTQYF.